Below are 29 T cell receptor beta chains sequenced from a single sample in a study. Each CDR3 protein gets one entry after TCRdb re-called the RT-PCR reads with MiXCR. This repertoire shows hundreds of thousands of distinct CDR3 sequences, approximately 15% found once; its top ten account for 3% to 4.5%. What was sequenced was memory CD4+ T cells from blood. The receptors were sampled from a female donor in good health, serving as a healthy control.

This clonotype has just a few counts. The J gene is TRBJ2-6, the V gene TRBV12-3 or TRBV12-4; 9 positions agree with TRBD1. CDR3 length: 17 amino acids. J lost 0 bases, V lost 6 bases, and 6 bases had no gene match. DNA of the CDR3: TGTGCCAGCAGGCCCGGGACAGGGACCTCTGGGGCCAACGTCCTGACTTTC. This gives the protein CASRPGTGTSGANVLTF.

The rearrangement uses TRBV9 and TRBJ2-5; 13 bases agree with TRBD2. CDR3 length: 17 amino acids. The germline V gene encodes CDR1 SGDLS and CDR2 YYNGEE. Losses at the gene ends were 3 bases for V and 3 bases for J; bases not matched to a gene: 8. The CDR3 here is CASSAGTSGMLEETQYF. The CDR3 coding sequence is TGTGCCAGCAGCGCTGGGACTAGCGGGATGTTGGAAGAGACCCAGTACTTC.

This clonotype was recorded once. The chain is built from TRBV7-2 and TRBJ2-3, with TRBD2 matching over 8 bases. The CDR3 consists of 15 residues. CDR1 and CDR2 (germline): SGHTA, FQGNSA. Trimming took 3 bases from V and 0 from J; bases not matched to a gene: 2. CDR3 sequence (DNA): TGTGCCAGCAGCTTCGAGCGGGGGAGCACAGATACGCAGTATTTT. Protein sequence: CASSFERGSTDTQYF.

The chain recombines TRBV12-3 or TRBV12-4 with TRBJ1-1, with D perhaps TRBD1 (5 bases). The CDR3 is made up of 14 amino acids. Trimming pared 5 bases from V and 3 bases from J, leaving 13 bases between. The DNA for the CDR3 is TGTGCCAGCAGTCTGGGACTCCAGTACACTGAAGCTTTCTTT. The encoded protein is CASSLGLQYTEAFF.

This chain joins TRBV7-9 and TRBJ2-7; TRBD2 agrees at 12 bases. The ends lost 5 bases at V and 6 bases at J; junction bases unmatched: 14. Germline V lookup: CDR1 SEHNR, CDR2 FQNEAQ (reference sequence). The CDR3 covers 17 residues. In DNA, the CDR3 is TGTGCCAGCAGCCGGAACCTAGCGGGAGGGCCTATGGGCGAGCAGTACTTC. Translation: CASSRNLAGGPMGEQYF.

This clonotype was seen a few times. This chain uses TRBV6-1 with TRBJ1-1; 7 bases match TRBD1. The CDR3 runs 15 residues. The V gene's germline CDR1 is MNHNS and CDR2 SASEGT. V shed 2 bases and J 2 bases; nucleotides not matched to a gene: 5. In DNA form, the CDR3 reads TGTGCCAGCAGTGAATTCCGGGACAGAAACACTGAAGCTTTCTTT. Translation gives CASSEFRDRNTEAFF.

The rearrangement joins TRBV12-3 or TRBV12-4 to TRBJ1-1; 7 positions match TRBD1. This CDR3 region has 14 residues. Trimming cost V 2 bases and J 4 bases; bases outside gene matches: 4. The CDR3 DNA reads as TGTGCCAGCAGTTTAAGACAGGGAATCACTGAAGCTTTCTTT. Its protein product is CASSLRQGITEAFF.

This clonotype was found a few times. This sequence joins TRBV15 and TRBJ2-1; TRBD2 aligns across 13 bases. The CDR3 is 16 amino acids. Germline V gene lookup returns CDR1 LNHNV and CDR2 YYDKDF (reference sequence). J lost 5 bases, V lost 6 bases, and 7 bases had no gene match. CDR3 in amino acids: CATRKGLAGNHNEQFF. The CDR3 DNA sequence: TGTGCCACCAGGAAGGGACTAGCGGGAAACCACAATGAGCAGTTCTTC.

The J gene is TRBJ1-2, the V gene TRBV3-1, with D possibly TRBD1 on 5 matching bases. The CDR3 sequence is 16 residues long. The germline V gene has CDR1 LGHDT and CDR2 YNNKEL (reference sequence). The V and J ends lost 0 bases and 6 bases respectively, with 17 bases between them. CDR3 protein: CASSQDWAGRANGYTF. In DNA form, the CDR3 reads TGTGCCAGCAGCCAAGATTGGGCAGGGAGGGCTAATGGCTACACCTTC. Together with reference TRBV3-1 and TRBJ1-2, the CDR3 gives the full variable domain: DTAVSQTPKYLVTQMGNDKSIKCEQNLGHDTMYWYKQDSKKFLKIMFSYNNKELIINETVPNRFSPKSPDKAHLNLHINSLELGDSAVYFCASSQDWAGRANGYTFGSGTRLTVV.

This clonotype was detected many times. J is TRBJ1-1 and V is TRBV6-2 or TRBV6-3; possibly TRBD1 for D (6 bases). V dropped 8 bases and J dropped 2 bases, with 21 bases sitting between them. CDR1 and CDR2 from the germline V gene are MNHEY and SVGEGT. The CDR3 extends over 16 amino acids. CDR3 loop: CASEMTGLAPNTEAFF. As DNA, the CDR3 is TGTGCCAGCGAGATGACAGGCCTAGCACCAAACACTGAAGCTTTCTTT.

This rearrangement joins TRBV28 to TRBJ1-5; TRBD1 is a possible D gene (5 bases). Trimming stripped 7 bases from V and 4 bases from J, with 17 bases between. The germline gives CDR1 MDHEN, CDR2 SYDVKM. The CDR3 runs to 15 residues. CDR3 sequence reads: CASKGGDGLNQPQHF. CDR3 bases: TGTGCCAGCAAGGGAGGGGACGGGTTAAATCAGCCCCAGCATTTT.

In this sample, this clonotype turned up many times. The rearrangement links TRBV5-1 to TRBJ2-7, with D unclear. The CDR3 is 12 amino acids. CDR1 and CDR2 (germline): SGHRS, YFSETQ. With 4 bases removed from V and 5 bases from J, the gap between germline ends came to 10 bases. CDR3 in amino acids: CASSPPSDEQYF. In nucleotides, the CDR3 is TGCGCCAGCAGCCCTCCCTCGGACGAGCAGTACTTC.

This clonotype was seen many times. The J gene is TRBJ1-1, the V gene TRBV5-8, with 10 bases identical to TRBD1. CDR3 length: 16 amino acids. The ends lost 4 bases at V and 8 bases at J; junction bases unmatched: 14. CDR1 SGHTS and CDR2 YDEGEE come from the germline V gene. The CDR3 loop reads CASSTREGQGLGEAFF. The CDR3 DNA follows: TGTGCCAGCAGCACCCGAGAGGGACAGGGGTTGGGAGAAGCTTTCTTT.

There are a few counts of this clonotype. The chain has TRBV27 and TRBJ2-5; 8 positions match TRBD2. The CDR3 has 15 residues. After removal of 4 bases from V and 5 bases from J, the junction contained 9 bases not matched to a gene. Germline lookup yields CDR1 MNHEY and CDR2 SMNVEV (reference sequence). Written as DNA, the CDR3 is TGTGCCAGCAGTTCCCCCGGGAGGGGAGAGGAGACCCAGTACTTC. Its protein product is CASSSPGRGEETQYF.

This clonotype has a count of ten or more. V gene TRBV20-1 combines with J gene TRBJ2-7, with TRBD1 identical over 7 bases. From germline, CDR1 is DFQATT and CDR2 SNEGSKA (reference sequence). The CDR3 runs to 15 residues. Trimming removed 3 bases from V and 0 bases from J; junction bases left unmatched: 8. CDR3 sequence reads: CSASNRDRLSYEQYF. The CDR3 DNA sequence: TGCAGTGCTAGTAACCGGGACAGACTCTCCTACGAGCAGTACTTC.

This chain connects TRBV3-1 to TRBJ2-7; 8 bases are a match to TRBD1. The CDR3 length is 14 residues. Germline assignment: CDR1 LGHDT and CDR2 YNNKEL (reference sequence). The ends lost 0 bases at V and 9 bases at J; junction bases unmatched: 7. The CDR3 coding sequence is TGTGCCAGCAGCCAAGACGATATAGACAGGGGGCAGTACTTC. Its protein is CASSQDDIDRGQYF.

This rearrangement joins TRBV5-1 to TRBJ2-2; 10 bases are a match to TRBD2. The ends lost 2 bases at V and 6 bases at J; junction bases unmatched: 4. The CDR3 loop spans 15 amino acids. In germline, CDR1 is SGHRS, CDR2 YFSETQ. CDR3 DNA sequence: TGCGCCAGCAGCTTCGGGCTAGCGGGAGCCGGGGAGCTGTTTTTT. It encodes CASSFGLAGAGELFF. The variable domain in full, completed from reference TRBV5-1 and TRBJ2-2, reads KAGVTQTPRYLIKTRGQQVTLSCSPISGHRSVSWYQQTPGQGLQFLFEYFSETQRNKGNFPGRFSGRQFSNSRSEMNVSTLELGDSALYLCASSFGLAGAGELFFGEGSRLTVL.

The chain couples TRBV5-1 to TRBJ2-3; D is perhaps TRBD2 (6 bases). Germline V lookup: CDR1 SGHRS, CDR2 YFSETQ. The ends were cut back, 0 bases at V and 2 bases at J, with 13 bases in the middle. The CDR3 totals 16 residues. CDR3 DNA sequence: TGCGCCAGCAGCTTGGGCGGGGACCCGTACACAGATACGCAGTATTTT. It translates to CASSLGGDPYTDTQYF.

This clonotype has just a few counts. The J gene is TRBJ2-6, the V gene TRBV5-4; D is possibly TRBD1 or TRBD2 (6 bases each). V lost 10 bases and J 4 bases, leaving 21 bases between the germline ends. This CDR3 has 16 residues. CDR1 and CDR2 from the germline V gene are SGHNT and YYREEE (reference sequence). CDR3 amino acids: CAEQLGGAGGANVLTF. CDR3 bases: TGTGCCGAACAACTAGGGGGAGCGGGCGGGGCCAACGTCCTGACTTTC.

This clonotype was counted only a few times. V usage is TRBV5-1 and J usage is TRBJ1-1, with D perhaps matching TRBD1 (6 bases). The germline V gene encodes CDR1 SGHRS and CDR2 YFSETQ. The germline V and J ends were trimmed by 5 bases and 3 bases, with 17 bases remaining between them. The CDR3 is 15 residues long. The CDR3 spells CASSSMGAGDTEAFF. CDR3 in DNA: TGCGCCAGCAGTAGTATGGGGGCAGGCGACACTGAAGCTTTCTTT.

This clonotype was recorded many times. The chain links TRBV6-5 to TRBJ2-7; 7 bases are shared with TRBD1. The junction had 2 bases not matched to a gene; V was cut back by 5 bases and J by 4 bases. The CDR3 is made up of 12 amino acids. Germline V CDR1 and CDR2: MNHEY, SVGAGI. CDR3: CASSTQGYEQYF. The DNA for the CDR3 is TGTGCCAGCAGTACACAGGGGTACGAGCAGTACTTC.

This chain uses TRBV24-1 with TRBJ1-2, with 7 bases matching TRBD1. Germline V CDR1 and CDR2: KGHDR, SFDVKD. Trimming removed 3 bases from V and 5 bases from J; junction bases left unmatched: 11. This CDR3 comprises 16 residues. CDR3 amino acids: CATSDPTGTDPYGYTF. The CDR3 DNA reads TGTGCCACCAGTGATCCTACCGGGACAGATCCTTATGGCTACACCTTC.

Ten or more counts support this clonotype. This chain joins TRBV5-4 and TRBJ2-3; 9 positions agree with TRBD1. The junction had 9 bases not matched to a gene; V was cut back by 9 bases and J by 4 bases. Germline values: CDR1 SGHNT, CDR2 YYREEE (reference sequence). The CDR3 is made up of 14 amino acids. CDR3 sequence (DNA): TGTGCCACCAGTAGGGACAGGGCTCCAGATACGCAGTATTTT. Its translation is CATSRDRAPDTQYF.

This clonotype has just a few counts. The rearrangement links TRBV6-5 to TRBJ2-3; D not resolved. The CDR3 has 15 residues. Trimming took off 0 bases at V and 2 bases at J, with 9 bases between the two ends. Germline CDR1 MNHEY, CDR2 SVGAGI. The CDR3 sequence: CASSYSGGITDTQYF. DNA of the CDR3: TGTGCCAGCAGTTACTCGGGTGGTATCACAGATACGCAGTATTTT.

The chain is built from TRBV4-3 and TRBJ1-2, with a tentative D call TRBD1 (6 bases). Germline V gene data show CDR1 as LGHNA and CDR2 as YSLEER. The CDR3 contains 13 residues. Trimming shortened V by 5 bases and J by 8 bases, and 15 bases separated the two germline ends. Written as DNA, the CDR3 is TGCGCCAGCAGCGATTCAGGACAGTGGGGCTACACCTTC. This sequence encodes CASSDSGQWGYTF.

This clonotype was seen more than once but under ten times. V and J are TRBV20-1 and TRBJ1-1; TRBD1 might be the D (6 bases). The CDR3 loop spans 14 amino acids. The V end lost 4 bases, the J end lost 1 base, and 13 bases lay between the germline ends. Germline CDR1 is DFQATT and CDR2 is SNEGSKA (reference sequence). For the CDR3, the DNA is TGCAGTGCTAAAACCGGGACACAGAACACTGAAGCTTTCTTT. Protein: CSAKTGTQNTEAFF.

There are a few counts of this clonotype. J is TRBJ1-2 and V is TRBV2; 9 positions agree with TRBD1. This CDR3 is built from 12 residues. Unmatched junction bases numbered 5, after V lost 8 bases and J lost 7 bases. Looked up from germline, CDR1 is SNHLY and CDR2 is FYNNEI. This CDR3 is CASAQGAGGYTF. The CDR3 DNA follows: TGTGCCAGCGCACAGGGGGCGGGTGGCTACACCTTC.

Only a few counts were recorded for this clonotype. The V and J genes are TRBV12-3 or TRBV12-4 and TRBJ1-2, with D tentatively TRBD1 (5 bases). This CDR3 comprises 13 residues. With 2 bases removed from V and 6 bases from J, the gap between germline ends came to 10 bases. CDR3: CASSLQDTNGYTF. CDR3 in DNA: TGTGCCAGCAGTTTACAGGACACCAATGGCTACACCTTC.

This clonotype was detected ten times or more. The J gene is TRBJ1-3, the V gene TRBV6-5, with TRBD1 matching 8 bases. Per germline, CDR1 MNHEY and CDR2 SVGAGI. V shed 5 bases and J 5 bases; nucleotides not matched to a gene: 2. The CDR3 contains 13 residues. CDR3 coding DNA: TGTGCCAGCAGTAGGACAGGGAGAAACACCATATATTTT. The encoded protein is CASSRTGRNTIYF.